Below, 19 T cell receptor beta chains from the same sample are listed, as sequenced in a study of blood T cell repertoires in COVID-19 (dated by TCRdb to 2020 to 2022). The method behind the library was the immunoSEQ multiplex PCR assay. The source is immuneACCESS, and TCRdb retained only in-frame sequences with V and J called. Part of the clones is not carried over; for the studies checked, unresolved V genes explain less than half of this, and the remainder is unexplained. Counted in this sample were roughly 220,000 clones; around 87% of them appeared once. The top ten hold 3% to 3.5% of the sample. Material for sequencing was peripheral blood. The receptors were gathered from a man aged 60-69 years with acute or convalescent COVID-19.

The V gene is TRBV5-1, the J gene TRBJ2-1, with 10 bases fitting TRBD2. This CDR3 contains 16 residues. Germline assignment: CDR1 SGHRS and CDR2 YFSETQ. V trimming: 2 bases; J trimming: 1 base; junction bases outside the gene matches: 3. Here the CDR3 reads CASSLSGGASYNEQFF. In nucleotides, the CDR3 is TGCGCCAGCAGCTTAAGCGGGGGGGCTTCCTACAATGAGCAGTTCTTC. Based on the CDR3 plus reference TRBV5-1 and TRBJ2-1, the full variable domain is KAGVTQTPRYLIKTRGQQVTLSCSPISGHRSVSWYQQTPGQGLQFLFEYFSETQRNKGNFPGRFSGRQFSNSRSEMNVSTLELGDSALYLCASSLSGGASYNEQFFGPGTRLTVL.

This clone came up once. The chain employs TRBV6-1 and TRBJ1-1; no clear D. CDR1 MNHNS and CDR2 SASEGT come from the germline V gene. V was pared by 2 bases and J by 8 bases, with 12 bases between. This CDR3 contains 13 residues. CDR3 bases: TGTGCCAGCAGTGAACGACTCGCGGGGGAAGCTTTCTTT. Protein sequence: CASSERLAGEAFF.

The chain couples TRBV7-8 to TRBJ1-2; the match to TRBD1 covers 12 bases. The CDR3 has 15 amino acids. With 5 bases clipped from V and 7 bases from J, the junction kept 8 bases outside the gene matches. The V gene's germline CDR1 is SGHVS and CDR2 FQNEAQ. The CDR3 nucleotides are TGTGCCAGCAGCAACCGGGACAGGGGGCCGGGTGGCTACACCTTC. Translating it yields CASSNRDRGPGGYTF.

The rearrangement joins TRBV12-3 or TRBV12-4 to TRBJ2-5; 8 nucleotides agree with TRBD1. The CDR3 covers 13 residues. The V gene end was trimmed by 5 bases and the J gene end by 11 bases; junction bases not matched to a gene: 10. CDR3 in amino acids: CASSPGTGKSQYF. The CDR3 bases are TGTGCCAGCAGTCCAGGGACAGGAAAATCACAGTACTTC.

V usage is TRBV3-1 (or the pseudogene TRBV3-2) and J usage is TRBJ2-2, with 7 bases fitting TRBD1. Germline CDR1 is LGHDT and CDR2 is YNNKEL (reference sequence). This CDR3 has 16 residues. Trimming cost V 0 bases and J 2 bases; bases outside gene matches: 3. In DNA form, the CDR3 reads TGTGCCAGCAGCCAAGAGGACAGGAGTAACACCGGGGAGCTGTTTTTT. Encoded protein: CASSQEDRSNTGELFF.

The count of this clone is one. The chain joins TRBV18 to TRBJ2-2; 9 bases align to TRBD1. Germline values: CDR1 KGHSH, CDR2 LQKENI. V gave up 1 base and J gave up 2 bases; unmatched junction bases: 8. CDR3 length: 18 amino acids. The CDR3 is CASSPLPTGGTNTGELFF. The DNA for the CDR3 is TGTGCCAGCTCACCACTCCCGACAGGGGGTACTAACACCGGGGAGCTGTTTTTT.

This clone was observed a few times. The V call is TRBV11-2, the J call TRBJ2-1; TRBD2 matches 10 bases. This CDR3 is 18 amino acids long. CDR1 is SGHAT, CDR2 FQNNGV, per germline. Trimming at V came to 1 base and at J to 4 bases, leaving 10 bases not matched to a gene. This chain's CDR3 is CASSLALAASGGYNEQFF. CDR3 coding DNA: TGTGCCAGCAGCTTAGCCCTCGCGGCTAGCGGGGGTTACAATGAGCAGTTCTTC.

The chain has TRBV5-1 and TRBJ1-6, with unresolved D. V dropped 4 bases and J dropped 0 bases, with 11 bases sitting between them. Germline V CDR1 and CDR2: SGHRS, YFSETQ. CDR3 length equals 16 residues. The CDR3 DNA reads as TGCGCCAGCAGCCTCCAACTAAGCTCCTATAATTCACCCCTCCACTTT. This gives the protein CASSLQLSSYNSPLHF.

The chain uses TRBV5-1 and TRBJ1-3; maybe TRBD1 (5 bases). Trimming took 4 bases from V and 0 from J, leaving 11 bases between them. CDR3 length: 15 residues. The germline CDR1 and CDR2 sequences are SGHRS and YFSETQ. CDR3 nucleotides: TGCGCCAGCAGCCAAAACCAGGGCTCTGGAAACACCATATATTTT. Its protein product is CASSQNQGSGNTIYF.

V and J are TRBV5-4 and TRBJ1-4, with a weak D call TRBD1 (5 bases). V lost 0 bases, J lost 8 bases, and 11 bases lay in between. This CDR3 is built from 14 residues. Germline V CDR1 and CDR2: SGHNT, YYREEE (reference sequence). The CDR3 reads CASSLGQGREKLFF. CDR3 nucleotide sequence: TGTGCCAGCAGCTTGGGGCAGGGAAGGGAAAAACTGTTTTTT.

The rearrangement joins TRBV19 to TRBJ1-2; 9 nucleotides agree with TRBD1. The CDR3 loop spans 16 amino acids. With V trimmed by 4 bases and J by 4 bases, 10 bases remained unmatched. Germline values: CDR1 LNHDA, CDR2 SQIVND (reference sequence). The DNA for the CDR3 is TGTGCCAGTAGTACCCATCGGACAGGGGAGGGCTATGGCTACACCTTC. Translated, it gives CASSTHRTGEGYGYTF. The full variable domain, with the rest looked up from reference TRBV19 and TRBJ1-2, is DGGITQSPKYLFRKEGQNVTLSCEQNLNHDAMYWYRQDPGQGLRLIYYSQIVNDFQKGDIAEGYSVSREKKESFPLTVTSAQKNPTAFYLCASSTHRTGEGYGYTFGSGTRLTVV.

The genes are TRBV7-2 and TRBJ2-7; 8 positions match TRBD2. The V segment lost 4 bases and the J segment 4 bases; nucleotides outside the gene matches: 6. The CDR3 has 14 residues. Germline V gene sequence: CDR1 SGHTA, CDR2 FQGNSA. As DNA, the CDR3 is TGTGCCAGCAGCTCCCCCGGGGGGGGGTACGAGCAGTACTTC. Translating it yields CASSSPGGGYEQYF. The full variable domain, rest sourced from reference TRBV7-2 and TRBJ2-7, is GAGVSQSPSNKVTEKGKDVELRCDPISGHTALYWYRQSLGQGLEFLIYFQGNSAPDKSGLPSDRFSAERTGGSVSTLTIQRTQQEDSAVYLCASSSPGGGYEQYFGPGTRLTVT.

This chain connects TRBV11-2 to TRBJ2-7, with TRBD2 matching 9 bases. J lost 6 bases, V lost 5 bases, and 11 bases had no gene match. There are 15 residues in the CDR3. The V gene's germline CDR1 is SGHAT and CDR2 FQNNGV. CDR3 nucleotide sequence: TGTGCCAGCAGCCCTCTAGCGGGGATAGGAGGCGAGCAGTACTTC. Amino acid sequence: CASSPLAGIGGEQYF.

V is TRBV3-1 (or the pseudogene TRBV3-2) and J is TRBJ1-5, with 10 positions matching TRBD1. Germline V gene lookup returns CDR1 LGHDT and CDR2 YNNKEL (reference sequence). The CDR3 contains 16 residues. J lost 2 bases, V lost 0 bases, and 1 base had no gene match. CDR3 sequence: CASSQDGTGGNQPQHF. The CDR3 DNA follows: TGTGCCAGCAGCCAAGATGGGACAGGGGGCAATCAGCCCCAGCATTTT.

V gene TRBV10-1 combines with J gene TRBJ2-1; 7 nucleotides match TRBD2. V was clipped by 5 bases and J by 5 bases; unmatched bases: 12. The CDR3 consists of 16 residues. Germline CDR1 reads WNHNN; CDR2 reads SYGVQD (reference sequence). CDR3 sequence: CASSPRGSGVDNEQFF. The DNA for the CDR3 is TGCGCCAGCAGTCCCCGTGGGAGCGGGGTAGACAATGAGCAGTTCTTC.

V and J are TRBV12-3 or TRBV12-4 and TRBJ2-7; no firm D call. The CDR3 sequence is 12 residues long. V was pared by 6 bases and J by 2 bases, with 8 bases between. In DNA, the CDR3 is TGTGCCAGCAGCCCGAGCCCCTACGAGCAGTACTTC. Its translation: CASSPSPYEQYF.

V usage is TRBV6-2 or TRBV6-3 and J usage is TRBJ2-5, with 7 bases fitting TRBD2. The CDR3 is 15 residues long. Germline loops: CDR1 MNHEY, CDR2 SVGEGT. The V segment lost 6 bases and the J segment 5 bases; nucleotides outside the gene matches: 12. CDR3: CASSQSSGGKETQYF. CDR3 DNA: TGTGCCAGCAGCCAATCCTCCGGGGGGAAGGAGACCCAGTACTTC.

This chain links TRBV7-8 with TRBJ1-6; D possibly corresponds to TRBD1 (6 bases). The CDR3 is 15 residues long. Deletions cut 5 bases from V and 9 bases from J, with 17 bases between. Germline-derived CDR1 and CDR2 are SGHVS and FQNEAQ. CDR3 amino acids: CASSKPGQGTSPLHF. CDR3 sequence (DNA): TGTGCCAGCAGCAAGCCGGGACAAGGCACTTCACCCCTCCACTTT.

The chain employs TRBV18 and TRBJ1-1; perhaps TRBD1 as D (6 bases). Germline V CDR1 and CDR2: KGHSH, LQKENI. The CDR3 has 15 amino acids. Trimming took off 4 bases at V and 4 bases at J, with 16 bases between the two ends. The CDR3: CASSRNAGVSTEAFF. For the CDR3, the DNA is TGTGCCAGCTCACGGAACGCAGGGGTAAGCACTGAAGCTTTCTTT.